The entry below gives a single TCR beta chain sequence along with its context. Its antigen is unidentified. They isolated at least 7 million PBMCs from each sample. V gave up 2 bases and J gave up 6 bases, with 17 bases separating them. CDR1 is SGHVS and CDR2 is FNYEAQ in the germline V gene. The CDR3 length is 16 residues. Primers used in a second PCR of about 7 to 11 cycles were a sample-barcoded 5' primer and a J-beta primer mix. TCRdb used MiXCR to reprocess the 5' RACE reads, holding one entry per CDR3 protein. The sample consists of hundreds of thousands of distinct CDR3 sequences, 58% of them appearing once. The data stem from a study of blood T cells in healthy people across ages. Study-level results: Observed TCR beta diversity per million T cells went down as age went up. This fall followed a roughly linear course with age. Naive CD4+ cells and diversity were both higher in long-lived donors than in aged donors.

Sequencing was performed on blood. The source is a man aged 30 to 39 in good health. This chain connects TRBV7-6 to TRBJ2-1, with a tentative D call TRBD2 (5 bases). The DNA of the CDR3 is TGTGCCAGCAGCTTAAGGGAGCGACGAGATGGCAATGAGCAGTTCTTC. Translating it yields CASSLRERRDGNEQFF. Full variable domain (outside the CDR3, taken from reference TRBV7-6 and TRBJ2-1): GAGVSQSPRYKVTKRGQDVALRCDPISGHVSLYWYRQALGQGPEFLTYFNYEAQQDKSGLPNDRFSAERPEGSISTLTIQRTEQRDSAMYRCASSLRERRDGNEQFFGPGTRLTVL.